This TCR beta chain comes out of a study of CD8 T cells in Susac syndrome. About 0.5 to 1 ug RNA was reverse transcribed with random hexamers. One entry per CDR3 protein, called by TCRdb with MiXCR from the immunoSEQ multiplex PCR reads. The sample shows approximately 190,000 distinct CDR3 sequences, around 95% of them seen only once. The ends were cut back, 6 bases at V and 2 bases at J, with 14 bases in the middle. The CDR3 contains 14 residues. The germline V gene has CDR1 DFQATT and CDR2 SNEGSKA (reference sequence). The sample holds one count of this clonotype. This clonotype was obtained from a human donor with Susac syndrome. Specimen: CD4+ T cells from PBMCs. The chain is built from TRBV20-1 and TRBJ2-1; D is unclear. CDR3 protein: CSARDRLTYNEQFF. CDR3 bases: TGCAGTGCCCGAGATCGCTTAACCTACAATGAGCAGTTCTTC.